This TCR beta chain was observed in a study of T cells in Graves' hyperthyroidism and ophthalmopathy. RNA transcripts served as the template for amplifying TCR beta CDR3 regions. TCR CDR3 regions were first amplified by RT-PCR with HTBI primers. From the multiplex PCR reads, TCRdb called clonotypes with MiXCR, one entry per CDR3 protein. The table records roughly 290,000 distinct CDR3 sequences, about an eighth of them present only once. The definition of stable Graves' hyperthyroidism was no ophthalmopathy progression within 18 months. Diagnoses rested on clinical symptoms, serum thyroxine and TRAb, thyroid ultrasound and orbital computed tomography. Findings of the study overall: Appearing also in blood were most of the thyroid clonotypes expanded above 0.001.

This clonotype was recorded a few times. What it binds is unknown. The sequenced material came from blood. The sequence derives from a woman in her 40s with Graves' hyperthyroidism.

Here the CDR3 DNA reads TGCGCCAGCAGCTCGGGACAGGGTATGTCTGAAGCTTTCTTT. Translated: CASSSGQGMSEAFF. The V gene is TRBV5-1, the J gene TRBJ1-1; TRBD1 matches at 9 bases. This CDR3 is 14 amino acids long. Germline trimming cut 3 bases from V and 6 bases from J; bases unmatched to any gene: 6. Germline V gene sequence: CDR1 SGHRS, CDR2 YFSETQ.